This TCR beta chain was sequenced for a study of cytomegalovirus exposure and HLA in healthy donors. Both 60 Vbeta primers and 13 Jbeta primers went into the PCR. Repertoires were generated with immunoSEQ multiplex PCR, while TCRdb's copy carries only in-frame clones and drops some. Of 250,000 to 350,000 clones detected, 86% appear once; the ten largest clones hold around 4.2%. Germline lookup yields CDR1 SGHDN and CDR2 FVKESK. The V end was cut by 3 bases, the J end by 6 bases, with 12 bases between. The CDR3 is 13 amino acids. Sequencing was done on a sample of PBMCs. The chain uses TRBV14 and TRBJ2-7; D is ambiguous. The sequence was collected from a man aged 35-49 years in good health and CMV-seropositive. The DNA for the CDR3 is TGTGCCAGCAGCCATGAGGCTTTAGCCGAGCAGTACTTC. It translates to CASSHEALAEQYF.